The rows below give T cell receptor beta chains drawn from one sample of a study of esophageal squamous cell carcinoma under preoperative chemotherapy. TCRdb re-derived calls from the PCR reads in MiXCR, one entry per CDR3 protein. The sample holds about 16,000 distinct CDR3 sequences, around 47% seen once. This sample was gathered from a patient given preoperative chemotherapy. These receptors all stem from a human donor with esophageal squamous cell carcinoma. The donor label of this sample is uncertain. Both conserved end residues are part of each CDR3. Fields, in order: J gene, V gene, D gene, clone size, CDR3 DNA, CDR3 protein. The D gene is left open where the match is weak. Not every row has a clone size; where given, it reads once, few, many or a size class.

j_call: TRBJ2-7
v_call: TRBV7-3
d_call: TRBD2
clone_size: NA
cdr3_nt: TGTGCCAGCAGTGCTACTAGCGGGGAGCTAGATACGCAGTACTTC
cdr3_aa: CASSATSGELDTQYF

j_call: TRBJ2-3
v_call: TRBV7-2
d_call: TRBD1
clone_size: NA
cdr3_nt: TGTGCCAGCAGCGCACGACAGGGGGGGAGCACAAACATGCAGTATTTT
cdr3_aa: CASSARQGGSTNMQYF

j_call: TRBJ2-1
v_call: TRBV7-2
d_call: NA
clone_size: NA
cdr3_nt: TGTGCCAGCAGCGCCTTCAGTGAGCAGTTCTTC
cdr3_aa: CASSAFSEQFF

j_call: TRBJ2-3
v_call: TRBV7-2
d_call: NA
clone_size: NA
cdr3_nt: TGTGCGGGCAGAGGGCGAAGCGGAGCAGAGACGCAGTATTTT
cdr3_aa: CAGRGRSGAETQYF

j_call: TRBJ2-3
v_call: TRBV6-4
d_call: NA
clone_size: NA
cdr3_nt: TGTGCCAGCAGTGACGGAAAGTCCGACGGCACAGATACGCAGTATTTT
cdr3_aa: CASSDGKSDGTDTQYF

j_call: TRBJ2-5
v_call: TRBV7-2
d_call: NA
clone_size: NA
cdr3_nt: TGTGCCAGCAGCGCTAGGGGTGGAGAGACCCAGTACTTC
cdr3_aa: CASSARGGETQYF

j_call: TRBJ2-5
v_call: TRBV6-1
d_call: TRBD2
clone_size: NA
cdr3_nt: TGTGCCAGCAGTGAAGCCCCCGGGACTAGCGGGGCCACAGAGACCCAGTATTTC
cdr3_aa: CASSEAPGTSGATETQYF

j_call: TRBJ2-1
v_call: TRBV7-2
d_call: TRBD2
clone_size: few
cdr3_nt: TGTGCCAGCAGCTTCAGGACTAGCGGTTACAATGAGCAGTTCTTC
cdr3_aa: CASSFRTSGYNEQFF

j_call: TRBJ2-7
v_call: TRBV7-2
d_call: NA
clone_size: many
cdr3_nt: TGTGCCAGCAGCTTAGTAGGTGGCCTACTAACCTCCTACGAGCAGTACTTC
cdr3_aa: CASSLVGGLLTSYEQYF

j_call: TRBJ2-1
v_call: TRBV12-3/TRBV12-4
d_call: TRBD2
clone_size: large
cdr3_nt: TGTGCCAGCAGTTTGAGTAGCGGGAGGGTTGAGCAGTTCTTC
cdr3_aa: CASSLSSGRVEQFF

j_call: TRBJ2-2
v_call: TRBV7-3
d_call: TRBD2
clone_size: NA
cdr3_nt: TGTGCCAGCAGCCCGTTAGGTCCTAGCGGGAGGACCGGGGAGCTGTTTTTT
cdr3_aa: CASSPLGPSGRTGELFF

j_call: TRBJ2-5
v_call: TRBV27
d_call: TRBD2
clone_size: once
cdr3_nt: TGTGCCAGCAATACGCGGGAGGGTCGGGAGACCCAGTACTTC
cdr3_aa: CASNTREGRETQYF

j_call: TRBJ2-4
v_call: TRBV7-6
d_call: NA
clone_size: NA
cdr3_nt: TGTGCCAGCAGCACCTTAAGCCCCCGCTTTAGGTACTTC
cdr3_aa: CASSTLSPRFRYF

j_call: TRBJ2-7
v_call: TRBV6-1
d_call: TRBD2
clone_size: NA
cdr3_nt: TGTGCCAGCAGTACCCGCCGGGGGGTGGGGGAGCAGTACTTC
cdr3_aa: CASSTRRGVGEQYF

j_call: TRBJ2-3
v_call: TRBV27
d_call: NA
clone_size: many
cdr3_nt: TGTGCCAGCAGTTTATCTAGCACAGATACGCAGTATTTT
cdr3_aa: CASSLSSTDTQYF

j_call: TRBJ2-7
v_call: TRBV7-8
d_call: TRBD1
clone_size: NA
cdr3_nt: TGTGCCAGCAGCTTACTCCGGGACAGGGGCTACGAGCAGTACTTC
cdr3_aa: CASSLLRDRGYEQYF

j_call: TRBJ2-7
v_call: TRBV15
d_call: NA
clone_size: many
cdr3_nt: TGTGCCACCAGCAGGGGAGCCGGGACTTCGGGCTACGAGCAGTACTTC
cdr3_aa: CATSRGAGTSGYEQYF

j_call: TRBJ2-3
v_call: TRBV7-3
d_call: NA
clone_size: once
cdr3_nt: TGTGCCACCAGCCCGGGAACCAAAGATATGCAGTATTTT
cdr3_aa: CATSPGTKDMQYF

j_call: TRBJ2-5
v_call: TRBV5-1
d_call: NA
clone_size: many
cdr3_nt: TGCGCCAGCAGCGACGGTATGGGGGAGACCCAGTACTTC
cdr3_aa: CASSDGMGETQYF

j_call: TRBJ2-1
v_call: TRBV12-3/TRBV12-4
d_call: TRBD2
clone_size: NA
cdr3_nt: TGTGCCAGCAGTGGAACTAGCGGGAGGGGGGTTGAGCAGTTCTTC
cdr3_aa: CASSGTSGRGVEQFF

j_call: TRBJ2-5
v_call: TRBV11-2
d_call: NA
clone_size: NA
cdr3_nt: TGTGCCAGCAGCTTAGGGGCGGGACAAGAGACCCAGTACTTC
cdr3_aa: CASSLGAGQETQYF

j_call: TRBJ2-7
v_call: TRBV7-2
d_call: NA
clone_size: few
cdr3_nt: TGTGCCAGCAGCTTATACCTCCAAGGGCGCTACAATGAGCAGTACTTC
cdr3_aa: CASSLYLQGRYNEQYF

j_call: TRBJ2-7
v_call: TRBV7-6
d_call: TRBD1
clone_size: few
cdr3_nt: TGTGCCAGCAGCTTAGCGACAGGGGGAACCTACGAGCAGTACTTC
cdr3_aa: CASSLATGGTYEQYF

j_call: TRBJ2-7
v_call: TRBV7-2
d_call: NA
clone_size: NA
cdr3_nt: TGTGCCAGCAGCTTATCGGGGTCCAGCTCCTACGAGCAGTACTTC
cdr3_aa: CASSLSGSSSYEQYF

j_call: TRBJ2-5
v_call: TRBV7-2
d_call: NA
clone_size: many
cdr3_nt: TGTGCCAGCAGCCCGCCGGGACTTCCGTACCAAGAGACCCAGTACTTC
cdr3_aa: CASSPPGLPYQETQYF

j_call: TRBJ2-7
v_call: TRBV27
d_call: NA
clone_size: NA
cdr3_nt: TGTGCCAGCAGATTAGTCCCCGAGGGGGTTTTCGACGAGCAGTACTTC
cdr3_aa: CASRLVPEGVFDEQYF

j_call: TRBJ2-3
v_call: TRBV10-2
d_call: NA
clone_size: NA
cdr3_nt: TGCGCCAGCAGTGATATGGGATACACAGATACGCAGTATTTT
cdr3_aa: CASSDMGYTDTQYF

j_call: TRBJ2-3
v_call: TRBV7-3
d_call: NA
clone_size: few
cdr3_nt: TGTGCCAGCGGCGCTGGGGGCGGTGAGATAGATACGCAGTATTTC
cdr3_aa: CASGAGGGEIDTQYF